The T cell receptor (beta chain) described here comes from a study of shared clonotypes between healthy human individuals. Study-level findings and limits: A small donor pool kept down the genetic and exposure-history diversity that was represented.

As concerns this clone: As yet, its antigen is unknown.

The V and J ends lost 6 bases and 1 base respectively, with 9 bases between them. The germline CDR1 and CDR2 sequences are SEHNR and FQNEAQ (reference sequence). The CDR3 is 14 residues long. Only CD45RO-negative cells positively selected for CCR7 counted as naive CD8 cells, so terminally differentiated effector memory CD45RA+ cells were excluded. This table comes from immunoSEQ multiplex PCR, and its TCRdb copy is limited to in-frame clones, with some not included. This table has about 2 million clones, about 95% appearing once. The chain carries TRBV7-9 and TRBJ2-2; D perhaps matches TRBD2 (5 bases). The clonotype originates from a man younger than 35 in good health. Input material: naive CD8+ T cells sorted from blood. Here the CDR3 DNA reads TGTGCCAGCAGTTATAGCGAGAACACCGGGGAGCTGTTTTTT. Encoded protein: CASSYSENTGELFF.